The next 26 T cell receptor beta chains were all read from a single sample in a study of cytomegalovirus exposure and HLA in healthy donors. Both 60 Vbeta primers and 13 Jbeta primers went into the PCR. Sequenced by immunoSEQ multiplex PCR; TCRdb stores in-frame clones only, minus some. This sample has 90,000 to 150,000 clones, with roughly 60% found just once. The sequencing sample was made of PBMCs. All receptors come from a man aged 40-49 years in good health and CMV-seropositive.

The rearrangement links TRBV7-6 to TRBJ2-5; 8 positions match TRBD2. J was trimmed by 2 bases and V by 0 bases; bases with no gene match: 5. Germline CDR1 reads SGHVS; CDR2 reads FNYEAQ. CDR3 length: 16 residues. CDR3 in amino acids: CASSLASGGGQETQYF. The CDR3 DNA is TGTGCCAGCAGCTTAGCATCGGGAGGGGGGCAAGAGACCCAGTACTTC.

This clone was seen only a few times. One end of the junction is discordant with germline, which a read error may explain. V usage is TRBV2 and J usage is TRBJ2-7, with D perhaps TRBD1 (6 bases). This CDR3 has 10 amino acids. Per germline, CDR1 SNHLY and CDR2 FYNNEI. Here the CDR3 DNA reads TGTGCCAGCAGTGACGGGACATCGAACTTC. Its translation: CASSDGTSNF. The whole variable domain, filled in from reference TRBV2 and TRBJ2-7, reads EPEVTQTPSHQVTQMGQEVILRCVPISNHLYFYWYRQILGQKVEFLVSFYNNEISEKSEIFDDQFSVERPDGSNFTLKIRSTKLEDSAMYFCASSDGTSNFGPGTRLTVT.

The sample holds a few counts of this clone. The J gene is TRBJ2-1, the V gene TRBV4-1; 13 bases fit TRBD2. Trimming cost V 0 bases and J 10 bases; bases outside gene matches: 9. The germline gives CDR1 MGHRA, CDR2 YSYEKL. CDR3 length equals 17 residues. The CDR3 DNA is TGCGCCAGCAGCCAAGAATCCGGGACTAGCGGGATCGGGGAGCAGTTCTTC. It encodes CASSQESGTSGIGEQFF.

This clone was seen a single time. V and J are TRBV10-1 and TRBJ1-1; 7 nucleotides align to TRBD1. This CDR3 has 14 amino acids. Germline CDR1 and CDR2: WNHNN and SYGVQD (reference sequence). Trimming took 6 bases from V and 1 from J; bases not matched to a gene: 5. The DNA of the CDR3 is TGCGCCAGCAGCTCGGACAGGTCGAACACTGAAGCTTTCTTT. Its translation: CASSSDRSNTEAFF.

This clone was observed many times. This chain joins TRBV7-3 and TRBJ2-7; a weak D match, TRBD2 (5 bases). The germline V and J ends were trimmed by 4 bases and 3 bases, with 10 bases remaining between them. Germline CDR1 reads SGHTA; CDR2 reads FQGTGA. The CDR3 is made up of 13 amino acids. The CDR3 loop is CASSSADGYEQYF. The CDR3 nucleotides read TGTGCCAGCAGCTCAGCGGACGGCTACGAGCAGTACTTC.

The chain carries TRBV10-3 and TRBJ2-3, with D possibly being TRBD2 (7 bases). The CDR3 contains 16 residues. Germline loops: CDR1 ENHRY, CDR2 SYGVKD. V gave up 4 bases and J gave up 0 bases, with 14 bases separating them. The CDR3 DNA reads as TGTGCCATCAGTGTCGGAAGGGGGGGAAGCACAGATACGCAGTATTTT. The encoded protein is CAISVGRGGSTDTQYF.

This chain's CDR3 is CASSYSLAGVYEQFF. CDR3 nucleotide sequence: TGTGCCAGCAGTTACTCCCTAGCGGGGGTGTATGAGCAGTTCTTC. J is TRBJ2-1 and V is TRBV6-5; 10 bases fit TRBD2. The J segment lost 8 bases and the V segment lost 0 bases, leaving 4 bases of the junction unmatched. CDR1 and CDR2 (germline): MNHEY, SVGAGI. The CDR3 spans 15 residues.

This chain uses TRBV5-1 with TRBJ2-1; 10 nucleotides align to TRBD1. The junction had 10 bases not matched to a gene; V was cut back by 4 bases and J by 6 bases. The CDR3 consists of 16 residues. Germline values: CDR1 SGHRS, CDR2 YFSETQ. The CDR3 region is CASSPEPGQGSNEQFF. CDR3 in DNA: TGCGCCAGCAGCCCCGAGCCGGGACAGGGGTCCAATGAGCAGTTCTTC. The complete variable domain, with remaining parts taken from reference TRBV5-1 and TRBJ2-1, reads KAGVTQTPRYLIKTRGQQVTLSCSPISGHRSVSWYQQTPGQGLQFLFEYFSETQRNKGNFPGRFSGRQFSNSRSEMNVSTLELGDSALYLCASSPEPGQGSNEQFFGPGTRLTVL.

The chain joins TRBV27 to TRBJ2-7; D may be TRBD1 (5 bases). This CDR3 spans 12 amino acids. Germline assignment: CDR1 MNHEY and CDR2 SMNVEV (reference sequence). V shed 2 bases and J shed 6 bases, with 8 bases lying between them. The CDR3 sequence is CASSLGASEQYF. In DNA form, the CDR3 reads TGTGCCAGCAGTTTAGGGGCCAGCGAGCAGTACTTC.

This clone has only one observation. The junction does not match germline at one end; this may be a read error. This sequence joins TRBV5-1 and TRBJ1-5; TRBD1 might be the D (6 bases). Looked up from germline, CDR1 is SGHRS and CDR2 is YFSETQ. The CDR3 totals 15 residues. In DNA, the CDR3 is TGCGCCAGCAGCTTCACAGGGTCGGGCAATCCGCCCCAGCATTTT. It codes for CASSFTGSGNPPQHF.

This sequence joins TRBV7-9 and TRBJ2-2, with D tentatively TRBD2 (6 bases). Germline V CDR1 and CDR2: SEHNR, FQNEAQ (reference sequence). Trimming removed 1 base from V and 9 bases from J, with 9 bases in between. CDR3 length equals 13 residues. This CDR3 reads CASSLGGTWELFF. Written as DNA, the CDR3 is TGTGCCAGCAGCTTAGGGGGGACTTGGGAGCTGTTTTTT.

The chain combines TRBV27 with TRBJ2-1, with TRBD2 matching 7 bases. Germline CDR1 and CDR2: MNHEY and SMNVEV (reference sequence). The CDR3 is made up of 15 amino acids. V shed 5 bases, J shed 1 base, and the junction held 5 bases outside the gene matches. In DNA, the CDR3 is TGTGCCAGCAGTCTTGGGAGGGCTTCCTACAATGAGCAGTTCTTC. It encodes CASSLGRASYNEQFF.

V usage is TRBV5-1 and J usage is TRBJ2-7; TRBD2 might be the D (6 bases). The length of the CDR3 is 14 residues. Per germline, CDR1 SGHRS and CDR2 YFSETQ. The V and J ends lost 0 bases and 5 bases respectively, with 12 bases between them. CDR3 residues: CASSLVPGTHEQYF. The CDR3 nucleotides read TGCGCCAGCAGCTTGGTTCCGGGGACTCACGAGCAGTACTTC.

This chain links TRBV6-1 with TRBJ2-7, with D perhaps matching TRBD1 (7 bases). This CDR3 comprises 13 residues. CDR1 is MNHNS and CDR2 is SASEGT in the germline V gene. Deletions cut 4 bases from V and 6 bases from J, with 13 bases between. This CDR3 reads CASSVGGTAEQYF. CDR3 DNA: TGTGCCAGCAGTGTTGGGGGGACAGCCGAGCAGTACTTC.

The chain combines TRBV5-1 with TRBJ2-4; 8 bases are shared with TRBD2. The CDR3 is 15 amino acids. Trimming took 3 bases from V and 7 from J; bases not matched to a gene: 9. Germline values: CDR1 SGHRS, CDR2 YFSETQ. CDR3 in DNA: TGCGCCAGCAGCTCCCGAACAGCGGGAGCGAACATTCAGTACTTC. Its translation is CASSSRTAGANIQYF.

In its sample, this clone was seen a few times. The chain carries TRBV5-4 and TRBJ2-1, with D possibly being TRBD2 (5 bases). CDR3 length: 16 amino acids. Between the trimmed V and J ends, which lost 0 bases and 3 bases, there was a span of 13 bases. Per the germline V gene, CDR1 is SGHNT and CDR2 is YYREEE (reference sequence). The CDR3 protein is CASSLDPGVVYNEQFF. DNA for the CDR3: TGTGCCAGCAGCTTGGACCCCGGGGTAGTCTACAATGAGCAGTTCTTC.

The J gene is TRBJ2-1, the V gene TRBV11-3; 9 bases are shared with TRBD2. Losses at the gene ends were 1 base for V and 8 bases for J; bases not matched to a gene: 6. The CDR3 contains 15 residues. CDR1 is SGHNT, CDR2 YENEEA, per germline. CDR3 sequence (DNA): TGTGCCAGCAGCTTAGTTAGCGGGAGTAACTATGAGCAGTTCTTC. Its protein is CASSLVSGSNYEQFF.

This chain connects TRBV18 to TRBJ2-3, with 11 bases identical to TRBD2. Germline CDR1 is KGHSH and CDR2 is LQKENI. The CDR3 extends over 16 amino acids. With V trimmed by 5 bases and J by 1 base, 5 bases remained unmatched. The CDR3 DNA reads TGTGCCAGCTCAACTCCGACTAGCGGGGGCACAGATACGCAGTATTTT. Translated: CASSTPTSGGTDTQYF.

This clone occurred a few times. The chain couples TRBV5-1 to TRBJ2-3; weak D call: TRBD1 (6 bases). This CDR3 has 15 residues. With 0 bases removed from V and 0 bases from J, the gap between germline ends came to 8 bases. Germline V gene sequence: CDR1 SGHRS, CDR2 YFSETQ. The CDR3 protein is CASSLAGASTDTQYF. The CDR3 region has the DNA TGCGCCAGCAGCTTGGCAGGGGCTAGCACAGATACGCAGTATTTT.

The chain recombines TRBV2 with TRBJ2-7; 8 bases fit TRBD2. The CDR3 is 15 residues long. The trim removed 3 bases at V and 4 bases at J, leaving 8 bases unmatched. Germline V CDR1 and CDR2: SNHLY, FYNNEI. DNA for the CDR3: TGTGCCAGCAGTGAGGGGGCGGGAGGAGTGTACGAGCAGTACTTC. Residues: CASSEGAGGVYEQYF. Using reference TRBV2 and TRBJ2-7 for the parts outside the CDR3, the full variable domain is EPEVTQTPSHQVTQMGQEVILRCVPISNHLYFYWYRQILGQKVEFLVSFYNNEISEKSEIFDDQFSVERPDGSNFTLKIRSTKLEDSAMYFCASSEGAGGVYEQYFGPGTRLTVT.

The chain links TRBV19 to TRBJ1-1; no clear D gene. The germline V gene encodes CDR1 LNHDA and CDR2 SQIVND (reference sequence). V was clipped by 1 base and J by 7 bases, with 13 bases between them. The CDR3 runs to 14 residues. The CDR3 nucleotides read TGTGCCAGTAGTATAGTGGGCAGTCATTTTGAAGCTTTCTTT. This gives the protein CASSIVGSHFEAFF.

The V call is TRBV15, the J call TRBJ1-6, with no clear D. The CDR3 consists of 14 residues. The ends were cut back, 3 bases at V and 10 bases at J, with 13 bases in the middle. The germline V gene encodes CDR1 LNHNV and CDR2 YYDKDF (reference sequence). The DNA for the CDR3 is TGTGCCACCAGCAGGGTGGGCGGGTTCTCACCCCTCCACTTT. Translating gives CATSRVGGFSPLHF.

The chain combines TRBV15 with TRBJ2-1; D gene ambiguous. The CDR3 extends over 12 amino acids. The V end was cut by 4 bases, the J end by 6 bases, with 7 bases between. Per the germline V gene, CDR1 is LNHNV and CDR2 is YYDKDF (reference sequence). Written as DNA, the CDR3 is TGTGCCACCAGCACTACTCTCAATGAGCAGTTCTTC. Its translation: CATSTTLNEQFF.

The J gene is TRBJ2-1, the V gene TRBV12-5; D is unresolved. Trimming cost V 1 base and J 9 bases, with 10 bases left between them. Germline V gene lookup returns CDR1 LGHNT and CDR2 FRNRAP. CDR3 length: 13 amino acids. This CDR3 is CASGLAYDREQFF. For the CDR3, the DNA is TGTGCTAGTGGTTTGGCCTATGATCGTGAGCAGTTCTTC.

The chain recombines TRBV11-2 with TRBJ2-7, with 7 bases lining up with TRBD2. Germline V gene sequence: CDR1 SGHAT, CDR2 FQNNGV. This CDR3 is built from 14 residues. Trimming removed 6 bases from V and 3 bases from J; junction bases left unmatched: 8. CDR3 coding DNA: TGTGCCAGCAGGTCCTCGCGGGGGAACTACGAGCAGTACTTC. This gives the protein CASRSSRGNYEQYF.

The V and J genes are TRBV11-2 and TRBJ2-3; D is unresolved. The length of the CDR3 is 14 residues. CDR1 and CDR2 from the germline V gene are SGHAT and FQNNGV. V was shortened by 1 base and J by 2 bases, with 7 bases between the two germline ends. DNA of the CDR3: TGTGCCAGCAGCTTAGCTAGTTACACAGATACGCAGTATTTT. This codes for CASSLASYTDTQYF.